The 30 T cell receptor beta chains presented below share a single source sample, sequenced in a study of tumor-infiltrating lymphocytes in primary liver carcinoma. RNA and DNA were co-extracted from roughly 20-30 mg of unsorted bulk tissue. TCR beta cDNA came from around 500 ng total RNA, primed with a constant-region primer. A slightly modified ARM-PCR protocol with three nested multiplex PCR rounds produced these TCR beta libraries. TRBV1-TRBV30 forward and Cbeta reverse primers drove the first two roughly 10-cycle rounds. TCRdb processed the multiplex PCR reads anew with MiXCR; each CDR3 protein has one entry. The table lists about 59,000 distinct CDR3 sequences, 70% to 85% of them singletons, with roughly 60% in the top ten. The sample consisted of liver tumor tissue from sampling region 2. The subset: tumor region T2, inferior pole. The receptors stem from a man aged 35 to 55 with primary liver carcinoma and hepatitis B virus infection.

Remarks on this clonotype: Without the conserved terminal phenylalanine or tryptophan, this CDR3 likely stems from a read error. The DNA is left out, because the CDR3 cannot be placed on it with certainty; the CDR3 is given as TCRdb lists it. The chain links TRBV24-1 to TRBJ2-1; the listed D gene, TRBD1, was not tested against the DNA. Germline V CDR1 and CDR2: KGHDR, SFDVKD. The CDR3 is 14 residues long, ends included. The CDR3 sequence is CATSDMSGKNEHFL.

This clonotype came up once. At one boundary the junction diverges from the germline segment, which might be a read error. The chain has TRBV6-5 and TRBJ2-7, with D possibly TRBD1 on 6 matching bases. This CDR3 has 13 residues. The V gene's germline CDR1 is MNHEY and CDR2 SVGAGI. The CDR3 loop is CATSVSQGAKQYF. The CDR3 nucleotides read TGTGCCACCAGTGTTTCACAGGGTGCAAAGCAGTACTTC.

The V and J genes are TRBV20-1 and TRBJ2-5; D ambiguous. V was trimmed by 3 bases and J by 6 bases, leaving 14 bases between them. CDR1 and CDR2 from the germline V gene are DFQATT and SNEGSKA (reference sequence). This CDR3 has 13 residues. The CDR3 region has the DNA TGCAGTGCTAGTTTCGCTGGTATGAAGACCCAGTACTTC. Translating gives CSASFAGMKTQYF.

To note about this clonotype: One end of the junction fails to match germline, which may point to a read error. The chain couples TRBV4-2 to TRBJ2-7; 12 bases match TRBD2. This CDR3 region has 21 residues. The germline V gene encodes CDR1 LGHNA and CDR2 YNFKEQ. CDR3 amino acids: CGSSQVSLAGGLLRSSYEQYF. CDR3 sequence (DNA): TGTGGCAGCAGCCAAGTCTCCCTAGCGGGAGGGCTATTACGAAGCTCCTACGAGCAGTATTTC.

The chain recombines TRBV12-3 or TRBV12-4 with TRBJ2-2, with a tentative D call TRBD1 (6 bases). The CDR3 loop spans 14 amino acids. The ends were cut back, 5 bases at V and 7 bases at J, with 14 bases in the middle. CDR3 sequence (DNA): TGTGCCAGCAGTCACAACAGGGCCGTCGGGGAGCTGTTTTTT. Its translation is CASSHNRAVGELFF.

This clonotype was recorded at least ten times. The rearrangement links TRBV11-2 to TRBJ1-1, with no clear D. The CDR3 is made up of 13 amino acids. V lost 1 base and J 0 bases, leaving 3 bases between the germline ends. Germline assignment: CDR1 SGHAT and CDR2 FQNNGV. CDR3 residues: CASSLGLNTEAFF. The CDR3, as DNA: TGTGCCAGCAGCTTAGGCCTGAACACTGAAGCTTTCTTT.

A word on this clonotype: A much larger clone lies one base from this, so it may be a read error. The V gene is TRBV11-1, the J gene TRBJ2-1, with no clear D. CDR3 length equals 13 residues. The germline CDR1 and CDR2 sequences are SGHAT and FQDESV (reference sequence). V was cut by 5 bases and J by 7 bases, with 12 bases left in between. The DNA of the CDR3 is TGTGCCAGCAGCCATGGTGGTCCGAATGAGCAGTTCTTC. Protein product: CASSHGGPNEQFF.

The chain combines TRBV12-3 or TRBV12-4 with TRBJ2-2; D is unclear. The CDR3 runs 14 residues. Trimming cost V 4 bases and J 4 bases, with 10 bases left between them. CDR3 in amino acids: CASSYYVGTGELFF. The CDR3, as DNA: TGTGCCAGCAGTTACTACGTGGGCACCGGGGAGCTGTTTTTT.

With respect to this clonotype: This sequence may be a read error, since a much larger clone differs from it by one base. In DNA form, the CDR3 reads TGTGCCAGCAGCCGCAGGACAGGGAACACCGGGGAGCTGTTTTTT. This encodes CASSRRTGNTGELFF. J is TRBJ2-2 and V is TRBV5-5; 7 positions match TRBD1. The trim removed 4 bases at V and 1 base at J, leaving 4 bases unmatched. Germline V lookup: CDR1 SGHKS, CDR2 YYEKEE (reference sequence). This CDR3 is built from 15 residues.

This clonotype was picked up a small number of times. Sequence at one end of the junction differs from germline and may be a read error. The chain is built from TRBV11-1 and TRBJ2-7; weak D call: TRBD2 (5 bases). The germline V gene encodes CDR1 SGHAT and CDR2 FQDESV (reference sequence). The CDR3 has 13 residues. CDR3: CASSRTRSYEQYF. CDR3 in DNA: TGTGCTAGCAGCCGTACTAGATCCTACGAGCAGTACTTC. The full variable domain, rest sourced from reference TRBV11-1 and TRBJ2-7, is EAEVAQSPRYKITEKSQAVAFWCDPISGHATLYWYRQILGQGPELLVQFQDESVVDDSQLPKDRFSAERLKGVDSTLKIQPAELGDSAMYLCASSRTRSYEQYFGPGTRLTVT.

This clonotype was picked up many times. V and J are TRBV5-1 and TRBJ2-2; tentative D call: TRBD2 (6 bases). CDR3 length: 15 residues. Trimming stripped 5 bases from V and 4 bases from J, with 15 bases between. The germline V gene encodes CDR1 SGHRS and CDR2 YFSETQ. CDR3 loop: CASRGSGDLTGELFF. CDR3 in DNA: TGCGCCAGCAGAGGGTCGGGAGACCTCACCGGGGAGCTGTTTTTT.

This clonotype was observed a handful of times. The chain combines TRBV6-6 with TRBJ2-3, with 9 bases identical to TRBD1. The CDR3 covers 14 residues. Germline CDR1 is MNHNY and CDR2 is SVGAGI (reference sequence). As DNA, the CDR3 is TGTGTTAGCAGTGTACAGGGGGCAACAGATACGCAGTATTTT. This encodes CVSSVQGATDTQYF.

This clonotype was seen at least ten times. The chain recombines TRBV20-1 with TRBJ2-3; D possibly corresponds to TRBD2 (5 bases). This CDR3 has 13 residues. V lost 5 bases, J lost 0 bases, and 9 bases lay in between. The germline CDR1 and CDR2 sequences are DFQATT and SNEGSKA (reference sequence). The CDR3 coding sequence is TGCAGTGCTGATGGCGGGAGCACAGATACGCAGTATTTT. Its translation is CSADGGSTDTQYF.

This clonotype was recorded once. This CDR3 is missing its conserved last phenylalanine or tryptophan, likely due to a read error. The chain joins TRBV12-5 to TRBJ2-3; TRBD2 aligns across 7 bases. This CDR3 has 12 residues. After removal of 6 bases from V and 11 bases from J, the junction contained 8 bases not matched to a gene. Germline CDR1 LGHNT, CDR2 FRNRAP. This chain's CDR3 is CASGFGAGEQYY. The DNA for the CDR3 is TGTGCTAGTGGCTTCGGTGCGGGAGAGCAGTATTAT.

On this clonotype: A much larger clone is a single base away; this may be a read error. V is TRBV28 and J is TRBJ2-1; tentative D call: TRBD1 (6 bases). The CDR3 has 15 residues. Germline V lookup: CDR1 MDHEN, CDR2 SYDVKM. V was pared by 6 bases and J by 8 bases, with 20 bases between. The CDR3 bases are TGTGCCAGCAGCTTGGGACATGGGGCGACCGATGAGCAGTTCTTC. The encoded protein is CASSLGHGATDEQFF.

On this clonotype itself: The CDR3 end shows no conserved phenylalanine or tryptophan, and so a read error is likely. This chain joins TRBV11-3 and TRBJ2-1; D is ambiguous. The CDR3 contains 14 residues. V was clipped by 1 base and J by 5 bases, with 9 bases between them. Germline CDR1 is SGHNT and CDR2 is YENEEA. The CDR3 spells CASSLGVSNNEQFS. In DNA, the CDR3 is TGTGCCAGCAGCTTAGGGGTCAGCAACAATGAGCAGTTCTCC.

In the case of this clonotype: Here the CDR3 omits its conserved ending phenylalanine or tryptophan, so a read error is the likely source. The genes are TRBV28 and TRBJ2-2, with D hard to call. Germline V gives CDR1 MDHEN, CDR2 SYDVKM. The CDR3 runs to 13 residues. For the CDR3, the DNA is TGTGCCAGCAGTTTACAGAACGCCGGGGAGCTGTTTTAT. It is translated as CASSLQNAGELFY.

This clonotype occurred a few times. A read error may produce the germline difference seen at one junction end. The chain links TRBV6-2 or TRBV6-3 to TRBJ2-3; D possibly corresponds to TRBD2 (6 bases). Germline V CDR1 and CDR2: MNHEY, SVGEGT. This CDR3 spans 13 amino acids. CDR3 protein: CTSRRSGTDTQYF. The DNA for the CDR3 is TGTACCAGTCGCCGGAGCGGGACAGATACGCAGTATTTT.

Comments on this clonotype: It may be a read error: a sequence one base away is much more abundant. The chain recombines TRBV6-5 with TRBJ2-7, with TRBD2 matching 10 bases. Unmatched junction bases numbered 9, after V lost 7 bases and J lost 6 bases. CDR1 MNHEY and CDR2 SVGAGI come from the germline V gene. The CDR3 totals 14 residues. Written as DNA, the CDR3 is TGTGCCAGCAATTCTTCAGCGGGAGGGGGCGAGCAGTACTTC. Translated, it gives CASNSSAGGGEQYF.

Concerning this clonotype: No conserved phenylalanine or tryptophan is present at the end of the CDR3, so a read error is the likely explanation. The rearrangement links TRBV29-1 to TRBJ2-1; 8 bases match TRBD2. This CDR3 is 15 amino acids long. The germline V gene has CDR1 SQVTM and CDR2 ANQGSEA. The DNA for the CDR3 is TGCAGCGTTGGACTAACGGGAGGGTTCTACAATGGGCAGTTCCTC. Its translation is CSVGLTGGFYNGQFL.

This clonotype was recorded many times. V is TRBV7-9 and J is TRBJ2-6, with TRBD1 identical over 9 bases. The CDR3 consists of 16 residues. The germline CDR1 and CDR2 sequences are SEHNR and FQNEAQ (reference sequence). After removal of 6 bases from V and 4 bases from J, the junction contained 7 bases not matched to a gene. The CDR3 loop reads CASRPGTGTGANVLTF. CDR3 coding DNA: TGTGCCAGCAGACCCGGGACAGGGACCGGGGCCAACGTCCTGACTTTC. Full variable domain (outside the CDR3, taken from reference TRBV7-9 and TRBJ2-6): DTGVSQNPRHKITKRGQNVTFRCDPISEHNRLYWYRQTLGQGPEFLTYFQNEAQLEKSRLLSDRFSAERPKGSFSTLEIQRTEQGDSAMYLCASRPGTGTGANVLTFGAGSRLTVL.

Concerning this clonotype: A much bigger clone sits one base away, suggesting this may be a read error. This CDR3 reads CSYGLTPQETQYF. The CDR3 DNA reads as TGTTCCTATGGGCTAACGCCCCAAGAGACCCAGTACTTC. The J gene is TRBJ2-5, the V gene TRBV30; unclear D gene. CDR3 length: 13 residues. Germline V gene data show CDR1 as GTSNPN and CDR2 as SVGIG (reference sequence). The variable domain in full, with the rest retrieved from reference TRBV30 and TRBJ2-5, is SQTIHQWPATLVQPVGSPLSLECTVEGTSNPNLYWYRQAAGRGLQLLFYSVGIGQISSEVPQNLSASRPQDRQFILSSKKLLLSDSGFYLCSYGLTPQETQYFGPGTRLLVL.

The sample holds a few counts of this clonotype. One junction end disagrees with the germline gene, perhaps due to a read error. The CDR3 DNA reads TGTGCCAGCAGTTGGGGGCCGAGGGGGCGGCAATCAGCCCAGCATTTC. Its protein is CASSWGPRGRQSAQHF. The chain recombines TRBV12-3 or TRBV12-4 with TRBJ1-5; 7 nucleotides agree with TRBD1. This CDR3 has 16 residues.

Points on this clonotype: Just one base apart from a much larger clone, this may be a read error. The V call is TRBV4-2, the J call TRBJ2-7; D remains ambiguous. V gave up 1 base and J gave up 3 bases, with 13 bases separating them. This CDR3 is 15 amino acids long. Germline V CDR1 and CDR2: LGHNA, YNFKEQ. The CDR3 sequence is CASSQAWRGFYEQYF. The CDR3 DNA follows: TGTGCCAGCAGCCAAGCATGGCGCGGATTCTACGAGCAGTACTTC.

As concerns this clonotype: This CDR3 is missing its conserved last phenylalanine or tryptophan, likely due to a read error. The CDR3 is CASSFDMGPGGGYEQYL. CDR3 DNA sequence: TGCGCCAGCAGCTTTGACATGGGCCCGGGGGGAGGCTACGAGCAGTACCTC. This chain links TRBV5-1 with TRBJ2-7, with 7 bases lining up with TRBD2. The V gene's germline CDR1 is SGHRS and CDR2 YFSETQ. Unmatched junction bases numbered 14, after V lost 2 bases and J lost 3 bases. CDR3 length equals 17 residues.

The genes are TRBV11-2 and TRBJ2-3; possibly TRBD2 for D (6 bases). The CDR3 length is 16 residues. CDR1 SGHAT and CDR2 FQNNGV come from the germline V gene. With 2 bases removed from V and 14 bases from J, the gap between germline ends came to 26 bases. CDR3 sequence: CASSLSTGVGVDRRYF. The CDR3 nucleotides are TGTGCCAGCAGCTTATCAACGGGAGTGGGAGTCGATAGGCGGTATTTT.

The rearrangement uses TRBV12-5 and TRBJ2-7; maybe TRBD1 (5 bases). CDR3 length: 13 amino acids. The germline V gene encodes CDR1 LGHNT and CDR2 FRNRAP. The CDR3 loop reads CASKGSGSYEQYF. Written as DNA, the CDR3 is TGTGCCAGTAAGGGGTCCGGTTCCTACGAGCAGTACTTC.

Points on this clonotype: Mismatch with germline at one junction end may stem from a read error. V is TRBV29-1 and J is TRBJ2-3; no reliable D call. The CDR3 totals 12 residues. Germline CDR1 reads SQVTM; CDR2 reads ANQGSEA. CDR3 protein: CSVARSTDTQYF. For the CDR3, the DNA is TGCAGCGTTGCCCGTTCCACAGATACTCAGTATTTT.

In the case of this clonotype: At one end, the junction sequence differs from germline, possibly due to a read error. The gene calls are TRBV11-2 and TRBJ2-1, with 9 positions matching TRBD1. Germline CDR1 and CDR2: SGHAT and FQNNGV. This CDR3 is 13 amino acids long. The CDR3 nucleotides are TGTGCCAGCAGCCCTGACAGGGGGAATGAACAGTTCTTC. It is translated as CASSPDRGNEQFF.

Remarks on this clonotype: At one end, the junction sequence differs from germline, possibly due to a read error. V and J are TRBV5-1 and TRBJ2-3, with D possibly matching TRBD2 (5 bases). Germline-derived CDR1 and CDR2 are SGHRS and YFSETQ. CDR3 length equals 14 residues. The CDR3, as DNA: TGCGCCAGCAGCTTGGGTGTCGGGGAAGATACGAAGTATTTT. Translation: CASSLGVGEDTKYF.